This TCR beta chain was found in a study of T cell clonotyping in hematopoietic cell transplantation. Study-level results: Graft donor and pretransplant recipient Inverse Simpson Index values predicted broader posttransplant TCR diversity.

This clone was recorded a few times. Its antigen remains unidentified. CDR1 is MRHNA, CDR2 SNTAGT, per germline. CDR3 length: 15 amino acids. V was cut by 6 bases and J by 5 bases, with 16 bases left in between. Sequenced by immunoSEQ multiplex PCR; TCRdb stores in-frame clones only, minus some. The table records fewer than 4,500 clones, about 16% of them present only once. The TCR originated in a male patient between 45 and 59 years old who had an allogeneic stem cell transplant from a related donor, so the T cells may come from the graft donor. Some clones in this sample may be carry-over from other donors' samples. The rearrangement links TRBV6-4 to TRBJ2-2, with D possibly being TRBD2 (6 bases). Sequencing was performed on peripheral blood mononuclear cells, taken 30 days after allogeneic stem cell transplant. The CDR3 nucleotides read TGTGCCAGCAGGGCAGACTCTAGCGAGACCGGGGAGCTGTTTTTT. Translated, it gives CASRADSSETGELFF.